The sequence of this T cell receptor beta chain was determined in a study of blood T cell repertoires in COVID-19. Whole-study context: There were acute and convalescent COVID-19 samples, and they came from the United States, Italy and Spain.

V shed 1 base, J shed 0 bases, and the junction held 1 base outside the gene matches. Germline values: CDR1 SGDLS, CDR2 YYNGEE. This CDR3 is 15 amino acids long. Original analysis: Amplification of reference gene primers was used by the study to estimate nucleated cell counts. Libraries were prepared by immunoSEQ multiplex PCR; TCRdb keeps only in-frame clonotypes and omits some of them. The V and J calls and clone size come from that table; D and trimming were worked out from the DNA. The table records about 230,000 clones, more than 65% of them present only once. The TCR comes from a woman between 40 and 55 years old who had recovered from COVID-19. V usage is TRBV9 and J usage is TRBJ2-5; 9 nucleotides agree with TRBD2. Sequencing was done on a sample of peripheral blood. The CDR3 spells CASSVSSGDQETQYF. The CDR3 DNA sequence: TGTGCCAGCAGCGTATCTAGCGGGGACCAAGAGACCCAGTACTTC. Full variable domain (rest looked up from reference TRBV9 and TRBJ2-5): DSGVTQTPKHLITATGQRVTLRCSPRSGDLSVYWYQQSLDQGLQFLIQYYNGEERAKGNILERFSAQQFPDLHSELNLSSLELGDSALYFCASSVSSGDQETQYFGPGTRLLVL.